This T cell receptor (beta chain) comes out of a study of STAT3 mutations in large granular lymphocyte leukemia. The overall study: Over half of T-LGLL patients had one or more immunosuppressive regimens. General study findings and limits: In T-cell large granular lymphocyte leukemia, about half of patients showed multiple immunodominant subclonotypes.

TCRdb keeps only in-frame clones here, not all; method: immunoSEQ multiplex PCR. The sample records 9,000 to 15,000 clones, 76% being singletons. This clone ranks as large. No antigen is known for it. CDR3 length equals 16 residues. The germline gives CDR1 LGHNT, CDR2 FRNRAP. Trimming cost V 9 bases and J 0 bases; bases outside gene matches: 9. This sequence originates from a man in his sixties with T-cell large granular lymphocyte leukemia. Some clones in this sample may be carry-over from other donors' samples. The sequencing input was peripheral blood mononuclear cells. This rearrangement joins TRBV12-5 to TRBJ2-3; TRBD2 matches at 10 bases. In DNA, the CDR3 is TGTGCTAGCACAGAATGGACTAGCGGCAGCACAGATACGCAGTATTTT. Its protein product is CASTEWTSGSTDTQYF.